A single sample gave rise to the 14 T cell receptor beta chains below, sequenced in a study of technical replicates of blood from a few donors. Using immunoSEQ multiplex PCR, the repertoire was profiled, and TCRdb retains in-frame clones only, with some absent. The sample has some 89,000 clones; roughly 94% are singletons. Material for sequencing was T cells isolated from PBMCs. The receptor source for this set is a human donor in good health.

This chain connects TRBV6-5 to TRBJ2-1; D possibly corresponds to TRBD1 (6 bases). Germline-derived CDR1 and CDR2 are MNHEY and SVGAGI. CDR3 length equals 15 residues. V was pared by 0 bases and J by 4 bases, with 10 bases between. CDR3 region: CASSYSRGEYNEQFF. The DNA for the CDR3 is TGTGCCAGCAGTTACTCCAGGGGAGAGTACAATGAGCAGTTCTTC.

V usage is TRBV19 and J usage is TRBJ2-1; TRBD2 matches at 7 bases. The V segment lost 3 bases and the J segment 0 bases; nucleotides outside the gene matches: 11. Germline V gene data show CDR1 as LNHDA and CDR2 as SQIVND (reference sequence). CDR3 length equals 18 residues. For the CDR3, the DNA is TGTGCCAGTAGTATCTCCAGCCTAGCGGAGAGCTCCTACAATGAGCAGTTCTTC. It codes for CASSISSLAESSYNEQFF.

CDR3 residues: CASSPATSYEQYF. For the CDR3, the DNA is TGTGCCAGCAGCCCTGCTACTTCCTACGAGCAGTACTTC. The chain employs TRBV7-2 and TRBJ2-7, with no clear D. The CDR3 totals 13 residues. The V gene lost 5 bases and the J gene lost 1 base, with 9 bases spanning the gap. Germline V gene sequence: CDR1 SGHTA, CDR2 FQGNSA. The variable domain in full, with the rest retrieved from reference TRBV7-2 and TRBJ2-7, is GAGVSQSPSNKVTEKGKDVELRCDPISGHTALYWYRQSLGQGLEFLIYFQGNSAPDKSGLPSDRFSAERTGGSVSTLTIQRTQQEDSAVYLCASSPATSYEQYFGPGTRLTVT.

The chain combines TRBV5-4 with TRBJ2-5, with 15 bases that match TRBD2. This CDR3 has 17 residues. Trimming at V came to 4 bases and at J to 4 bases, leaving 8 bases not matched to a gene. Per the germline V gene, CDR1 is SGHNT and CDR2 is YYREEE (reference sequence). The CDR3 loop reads CASSTGTSGRRAETQYF. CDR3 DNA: TGTGCCAGCAGCACGGGGACTAGCGGGAGGAGGGCAGAGACCCAGTACTTC.

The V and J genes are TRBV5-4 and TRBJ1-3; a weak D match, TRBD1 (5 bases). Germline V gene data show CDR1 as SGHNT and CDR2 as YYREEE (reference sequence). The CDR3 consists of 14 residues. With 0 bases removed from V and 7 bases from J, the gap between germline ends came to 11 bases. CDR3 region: CASSLDARANTIYF. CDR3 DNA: TGTGCCAGCAGCTTGGACGCCAGGGCGAACACCATATATTTT.

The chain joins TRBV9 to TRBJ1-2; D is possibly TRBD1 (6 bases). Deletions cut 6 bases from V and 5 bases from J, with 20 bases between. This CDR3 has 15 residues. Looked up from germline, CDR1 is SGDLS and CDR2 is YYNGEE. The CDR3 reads CASTKMLGAPYGYTF. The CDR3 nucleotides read TGTGCCAGCACCAAAATGTTGGGGGCCCCTTATGGCTACACCTTC. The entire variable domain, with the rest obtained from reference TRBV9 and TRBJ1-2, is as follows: DSGVTQTPKHLITATGQRVTLRCSPRSGDLSVYWYQQSLDQGLQFLIQYYNGEERAKGNILERFSAQQFPDLHSELNLSSLELGDSALYFCASTKMLGAPYGYTFGSGTRLTVV.

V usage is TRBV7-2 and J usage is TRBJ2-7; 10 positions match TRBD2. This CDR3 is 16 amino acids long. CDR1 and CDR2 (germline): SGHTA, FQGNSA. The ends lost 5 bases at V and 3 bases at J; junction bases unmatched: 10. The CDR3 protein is CASSPTGIAGGYEQYF. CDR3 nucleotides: TGTGCCAGCAGCCCGACGGGGATAGCGGGAGGCTACGAGCAGTACTTC. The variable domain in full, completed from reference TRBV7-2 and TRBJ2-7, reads GAGVSQSPSNKVTEKGKDVELRCDPISGHTALYWYRQSLGQGLEFLIYFQGNSAPDKSGLPSDRFSAERTGGSVSTLTIQRTQQEDSAVYLCASSPTGIAGGYEQYFGPGTRLTVT.

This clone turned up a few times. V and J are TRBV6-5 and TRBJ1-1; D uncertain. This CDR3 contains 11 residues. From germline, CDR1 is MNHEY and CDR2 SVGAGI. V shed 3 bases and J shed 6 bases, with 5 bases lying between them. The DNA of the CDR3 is TGTGCCAGCAGTTATCTTGCTGAAGCTTTCTTT. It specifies CASSYLAEAFF.

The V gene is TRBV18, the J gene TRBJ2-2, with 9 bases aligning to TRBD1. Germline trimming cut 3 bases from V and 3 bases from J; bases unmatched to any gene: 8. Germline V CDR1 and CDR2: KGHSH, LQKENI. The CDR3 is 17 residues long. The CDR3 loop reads CASSPPPQGADTGELFF. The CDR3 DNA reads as TGTGCCAGCTCACCTCCCCCACAGGGGGCGGACACCGGGGAGCTGTTTTTT.

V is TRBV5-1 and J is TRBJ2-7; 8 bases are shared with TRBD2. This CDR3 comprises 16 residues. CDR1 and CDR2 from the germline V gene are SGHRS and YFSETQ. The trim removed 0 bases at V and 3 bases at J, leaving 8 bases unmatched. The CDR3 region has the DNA TGCGCCAGCAGCTTGGAGGGTCTAGCGGGCCTCTACGAGCAGTACTTC. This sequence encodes CASSLEGLAGLYEQYF.

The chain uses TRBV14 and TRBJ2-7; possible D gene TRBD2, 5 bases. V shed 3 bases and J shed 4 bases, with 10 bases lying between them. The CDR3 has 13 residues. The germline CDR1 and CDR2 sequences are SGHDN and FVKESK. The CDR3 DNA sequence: TGTGCCAGCAGCCAGGGAGTTAGGTACGAGCAGTACTTC. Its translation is CASSQGVRYEQYF.

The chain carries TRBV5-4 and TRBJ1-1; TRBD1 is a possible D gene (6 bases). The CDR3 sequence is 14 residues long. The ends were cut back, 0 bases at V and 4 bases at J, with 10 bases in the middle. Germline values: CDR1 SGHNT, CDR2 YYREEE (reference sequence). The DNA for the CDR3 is TGTGCCAGCAGCTTGGACCAGGGGCTCACTGAAGCTTTCTTT. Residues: CASSLDQGLTEAFF.

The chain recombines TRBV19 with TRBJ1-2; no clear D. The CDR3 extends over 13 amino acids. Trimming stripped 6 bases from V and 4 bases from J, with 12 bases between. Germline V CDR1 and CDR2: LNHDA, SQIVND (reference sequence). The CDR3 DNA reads TGTGCCAGTAGAAACACGGGGAGCTATGGCTACACCTTC. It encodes CASRNTGSYGYTF.

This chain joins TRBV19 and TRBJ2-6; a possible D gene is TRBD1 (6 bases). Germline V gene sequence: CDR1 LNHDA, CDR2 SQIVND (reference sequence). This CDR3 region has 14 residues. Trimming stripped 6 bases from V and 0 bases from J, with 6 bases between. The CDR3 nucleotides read TGTGCCAGTAGGGACAGCTCTGGGGCCAACGTCCTGACTTTC. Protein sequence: CASRDSSGANVLTF.